What follows describes a single TCR beta chain. These data originate in a study of blood T cell repertoires in COVID-19. At the level of the study: The United States, Italy and Spain supplied acute and convalescent COVID-19 samples. The analysed material was cDNA or gDNA that came from T cells, B-cell-depleted T cells, or PBMCs.

Germline loops: CDR1 WNHNN, CDR2 SYGVQD (reference sequence). The CDR3 spans 15 residues. Trimming shortened V by 0 bases and J by 10 bases, and 13 bases separated the two germline ends. In the original analysis: The authors estimated nucleated cell counts from reference gene primer amplification. This table comes from immunoSEQ multiplex PCR, and its TCRdb copy is limited to in-frame clones, with some not included. V and J calls plus clone size are reproduced from that table; the DNA served to infer D and trimming. The table has 140,000 to 150,000 clones, around 80% seen once. This sequence originates from a woman aged 60-75 years with acute or convalescent COVID-19. The sequencing sample was made of peripheral blood. This sequence joins TRBV10-1 and TRBJ1-6, with D perhaps TRBD1 (5 bases). The CDR3 protein is CASSESRDWRSPLHF. In DNA, the CDR3 is TGCGCCAGCAGTGAGTCCCGGGACTGGAGATCACCCCTCCACTTT.